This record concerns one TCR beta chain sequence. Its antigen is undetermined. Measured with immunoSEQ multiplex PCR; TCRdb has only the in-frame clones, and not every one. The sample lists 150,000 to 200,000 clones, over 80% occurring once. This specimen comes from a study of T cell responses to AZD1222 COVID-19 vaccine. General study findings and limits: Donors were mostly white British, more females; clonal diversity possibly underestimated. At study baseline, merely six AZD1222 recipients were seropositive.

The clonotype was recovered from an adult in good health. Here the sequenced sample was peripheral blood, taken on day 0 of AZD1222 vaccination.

DNA of the CDR3: TGTGCCAGCAGCGCACAGGGGGGTCAGCCCCAGCATTTT. Protein sequence: CASSAQGGQPQHF. The genes are TRBV5-4 and TRBJ1-5, with 8 bases aligning to TRBD1. The length of the CDR3 is 13 residues. The V gene end was trimmed by 4 bases and the J gene end by 6 bases; junction bases not matched to a gene: 3. Germline CDR1 is SGHNT and CDR2 is YYREEE (reference sequence). Full variable domain (missing parts from reference TRBV5-4 and TRBJ1-5): ETGVTQSPTHLIKTRGQQVTLRCSSQSGHNTVSWYQQALGQGPQFIFQYYREEENGRGNFPPRFSGLQFPNYSSELNVNALELDDSALYLCASSAQGGQPQHFGDGTRLSIL.